The source of this T cell receptor beta chain is a study of OX40 agonist ivuxolimab in advanced cancers. With 8 bases removed from V and 4 bases from J, the gap between germline ends came to 11 bases. The CDR3 is made up of 13 amino acids. The germline CDR1 and CDR2 sequences are SGHNT and YENEEA. Sequenced by immunoSEQ multiplex PCR; TCRdb stores in-frame clones only, minus some. Of about 62,000 clones listed, 85% are singletons. V is TRBV11-3 and J is TRBJ2-2; the D gene is possibly TRBD2 (5 bases). Material: CD4+ or CD8+ T cells sorted from blood, obtained in a trial of the OX40 agonist ivuxolimab. This TCR derives from an adult with an advanced solid tumor such as melanoma, head and neck, liver or kidney cancer. CDR3 in amino acids: CASGRLSTGELFF. CDR3 coding DNA: TGTGCCAGCGGTAGACTAAGCACCGGGGAGCTGTTTTTT.